This T cell receptor (beta chain) was retrieved from a study of CD8 T cells in Susac syndrome. Sequencing of TCR beta was performed on blood CD8+ T cells and on blood CD4+ T cells. In contrast to the negatively isolated CD8+ and CD4+ T cells, TEMRA cells were FACS-enriched. It was with random hexamers that 0.5 to 1 ug RNA was reverse transcribed. An immunoSEQ multiplex PCR generated amplified TCR beta CDR3 products spanning 54 Vbeta and 13 Jbeta. MiXCR was run by TCRdb on the immunoSEQ multiplex PCR reads, yielding one entry per CDR3 protein. The sample contains about 250,000 distinct CDR3 sequences, over 85% of which appear only once. The germline V gene encodes CDR1 MNHEY and CDR2 SVGEGT. The CDR3 has 15 amino acids. The trim removed 3 bases at V and 7 bases at J, leaving 6 bases unmatched.

This TCR derives from a human donor with multiple sclerosis. The chain joins TRBV6-2 or TRBV6-3 to TRBJ2-2, with TRBD1 matching over 9 bases. The material sequenced was CD4+ T cells from PBMCs. CDR3 in DNA: TGTGCCAGCAGTTATTCACAGGGGGCAGGCGGGGAGCTGTTTTTT. This gives the protein CASSYSQGAGGELFF.